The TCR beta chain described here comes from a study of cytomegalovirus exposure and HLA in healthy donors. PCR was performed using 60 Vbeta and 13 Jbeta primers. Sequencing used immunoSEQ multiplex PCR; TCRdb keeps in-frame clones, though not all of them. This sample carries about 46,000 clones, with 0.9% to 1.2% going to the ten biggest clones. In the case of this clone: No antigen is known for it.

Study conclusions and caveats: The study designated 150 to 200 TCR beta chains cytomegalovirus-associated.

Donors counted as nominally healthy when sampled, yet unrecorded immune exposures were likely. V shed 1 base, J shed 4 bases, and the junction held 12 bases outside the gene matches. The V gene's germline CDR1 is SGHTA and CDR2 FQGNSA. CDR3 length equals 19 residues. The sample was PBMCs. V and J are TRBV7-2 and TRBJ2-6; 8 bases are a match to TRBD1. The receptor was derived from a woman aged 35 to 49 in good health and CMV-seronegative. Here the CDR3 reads CASSLVGQGARSGANVLTF. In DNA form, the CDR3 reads TGTGCCAGCAGCTTAGTAGGGCAGGGGGCGCGATCAGGGGCCAACGTCCTGACTTTC.